A single sample gave rise to the 27 T cell receptor beta chains below, sequenced in a study of CD8 T cells in Susac syndrome. RNA in amounts of about 0.5 to 1 ug was reverse transcribed with random hexamers. Using its own MiXCR run on the immunoSEQ multiplex PCR reads, TCRdb lists one record per CDR3 protein. The data contain about 130,000 distinct CDR3 sequences, around 94% of them seen just once; the ten biggest clones take up about 0.2%. What was sequenced was CD8+ T cells from PBMCs. Every receptor here comes from a human donor with Susac syndrome.

The chain employs TRBV15 and TRBJ1-5; 8 nucleotides agree with TRBD1. The CDR3 contains 16 residues. The V gene's germline CDR1 is LNHNV and CDR2 YYDKDF (reference sequence). The trim removed 0 bases at V and 6 bases at J, leaving 7 bases unmatched. Here the CDR3 DNA reads TGTGCCACCAGCAGAGATCCAGGGGGCGCGGGTCAGCCCCAGCATTTT. Its protein product is CATSRDPGGAGQPQHF.

This chain uses TRBV7-9 with TRBJ1-2, with 8 bases lining up with TRBD1. The V gene's germline CDR1 is SEHNR and CDR2 FQNEAQ (reference sequence). This CDR3 contains 15 residues. V lost 5 bases to trimming and J lost 3 bases; unmatched junction nucleotides: 8. CDR3 region: CASSTADRAYYGYTF. DNA for the CDR3: TGTGCCAGCAGCACTGCGGACAGGGCTTACTATGGCTACACCTTC.

V is TRBV6-5 and J is TRBJ1-2; D possibly corresponds to TRBD1 (5 bases). V was shortened by 2 bases and J by 2 bases, with 9 bases between the two germline ends. Looked up from germline, CDR1 is MNHEY and CDR2 is SVGAGI. This CDR3 has 14 amino acids. The CDR3 spells CASSYGAGNYGYTF. The CDR3 nucleotides read TGTGCCAGCAGTTACGGCGCAGGGAACTATGGCTACACCTTC.

V usage is TRBV6-5 and J usage is TRBJ2-3; TRBD2 matches at 9 bases. Trimming cost V 6 bases and J 4 bases; bases outside gene matches: 8. This CDR3 has 15 residues. The germline CDR1 and CDR2 sequences are MNHEY and SVGAGI. CDR3 sequence: CASSYSGRMADTQYF. The CDR3 DNA reads TGTGCCAGCAGCTATAGCGGGAGAATGGCAGATACGCAGTATTTT.

This CDR3 is CASSQGGTSGRALDEQFF. CDR3 in DNA: TGCGCCAGCAGCCAAGGGGGGACTAGCGGGAGGGCCCTGGATGAGCAGTTCTTC. This sequence joins TRBV4-3 and TRBJ2-1; 16 positions match TRBD2. Germline trimming cut 1 base from V and 8 bases from J; bases unmatched to any gene: 8. Germline V CDR1 and CDR2: LGHNA, YSLEER. The CDR3 length is 18 residues.

The J gene is TRBJ1-1, the V gene TRBV12-3 or TRBV12-4, with D unresolved. The CDR3 spans 14 residues. Trimming took 5 bases from V and 0 from J, leaving 10 bases between them. CDR3 region: CASSISIMNTEAFF. For the CDR3, the DNA is TGTGCCAGCAGTATCAGTATAATGAACACTGAAGCTTTCTTT.

The rearrangement joins TRBV20-1 to TRBJ1-2, with 7 nucleotides matching TRBD1. V gave up 2 bases and J gave up 4 bases; unmatched junction bases: 10. From germline, CDR1 is DFQATT and CDR2 SNEGSKA (reference sequence). The CDR3 covers 15 residues. The CDR3 loop reads CSARKGRGDSYGYTF. Written as DNA, the CDR3 is TGCAGTGCTAGAAAGGGTAGGGGGGACAGCTATGGCTACACCTTC.

A single count supports this clonotype. The chain couples TRBV14 to TRBJ2-3; 10 nucleotides match TRBD2. The V segment lost 0 bases and the J segment 6 bases; nucleotides outside the gene matches: 6. This CDR3 has 16 amino acids. CDR1 is SGHDN and CDR2 is FVKESK in the germline V gene. The CDR3 sequence is CASSQDLAGVSDTQYF. The CDR3 DNA reads as TGTGCCAGCAGCCAAGATCTAGCGGGAGTTTCCGATACGCAGTATTTT.

This clonotype was detected a few times. The chain carries TRBV6-4 and TRBJ2-1; 11 bases align to TRBD2. Per germline, CDR1 MRHNA and CDR2 SNTAGT. CDR3 length equals 14 residues. V gave up 5 bases and J gave up 8 bases; unmatched junction bases: 5. The CDR3 bases are TGTGCCAGCAGTACTAGCGGGAGCGGGGATGAGCAGTTCTTC. Amino acid sequence: CASSTSGSGDEQFF.

The chain carries TRBV28 and TRBJ1-5; 10 positions match TRBD1. The CDR3 has 17 amino acids. The V and J ends lost 5 bases and 6 bases, in that order; junction bases with no gene match: 13. Germline CDR1 reads MDHEN; CDR2 reads SYDVKM. The CDR3 nucleotides read TGTGCCAGCAGTCCCGACAGGGGGCGAGGGGCGGGTCAGCCCCAGCATTTT. Protein product: CASSPDRGRGAGQPQHF.

The rearrangement links TRBV27 to TRBJ2-3; TRBD1 matches at 8 bases. The V gene end was trimmed by 6 bases and the J gene end by 2 bases; junction bases not matched to a gene: 16. Germline assignment: CDR1 MNHEY and CDR2 SMNVEV (reference sequence). The CDR3 consists of 18 residues. The CDR3 nucleotides read TGTGCCAGCAGCCCCGACAGGGGTCGGACCCGACTCACAGATACGCAGTATTTT. Translation gives CASSPDRGRTRLTDTQYF.

This clonotype is a singleton in its sample. The chain has TRBV20-1 and TRBJ2-7; 7 nucleotides match TRBD1. This CDR3 contains 14 residues. Germline V gene lookup returns CDR1 DFQATT and CDR2 SNEGSKA (reference sequence). The V gene end was trimmed by 3 bases and the J gene end by 4 bases; junction bases not matched to a gene: 9. The CDR3 is CSARTGKSVYEQYF. Written as DNA, the CDR3 is TGCAGTGCTAGGACAGGGAAGTCCGTATACGAGCAGTACTTC.

The V gene is TRBV20-1, the J gene TRBJ2-1, with TRBD2 identical over 9 bases. Germline trimming cut 0 bases from V and 2 bases from J; bases unmatched to any gene: 2. The CDR3 spans 15 residues. Germline lookup yields CDR1 DFQATT and CDR2 SNEGSKA (reference sequence). This CDR3 is CSARDLAGAYNEQFF. DNA of the CDR3: TGCAGTGCTAGAGATTTAGCGGGAGCCTACAATGAGCAGTTCTTC.

This chain links TRBV15 with TRBJ1-2; 10 bases are a match to TRBD1. V trimming: 0 bases; J trimming: 2 bases; junction bases outside the gene matches: 9. This CDR3 comprises 18 residues. Germline loops: CDR1 LNHNV, CDR2 YYDKDF (reference sequence). The CDR3 DNA reads TGTGCCACCAGCAGAGATAATGGGGACAGGGGTTTAAACTATGGCTACACCTTC. Its protein is CATSRDNGDRGLNYGYTF.

The rearrangement joins TRBV4-3 to TRBJ2-1; D uncertain. Per the germline V gene, CDR1 is LGHNA and CDR2 is YSLEER. With 0 bases removed from V and 4 bases from J, the gap between germline ends came to 10 bases. CDR3 length equals 15 residues. The CDR3 protein is CASSQDRDGYNEQFF. The CDR3 bases are TGCGCCAGCAGCCAAGACAGAGACGGATACAATGAGCAGTTCTTC.

The gene calls are TRBV4-2 and TRBJ1-5; 9 bases align to TRBD1. CDR1 and CDR2 from the germline V gene are LGHNA and YNFKEQ. The CDR3 is 14 residues long. The trim removed 4 bases at V and 5 bases at J, leaving 3 bases unmatched. The DNA of the CDR3 is TGTGCCAGCAGCCCGACAGGGGGGGATCAGCCCCAGCATTTT. Translated: CASSPTGGDQPQHF.

The chain carries TRBV27 and TRBJ2-1; D not certain. V gave up 5 bases and J gave up 2 bases, with 16 bases separating them. The CDR3 is made up of 16 amino acids. Germline lookup yields CDR1 MNHEY and CDR2 SMNVEV (reference sequence). Here the CDR3 reads CASSPRSPWTYNEQFF. The CDR3 bases are TGTGCCAGCAGTCCCCGTTCCCCGTGGACCTACAATGAGCAGTTCTTC.

The rearrangement links TRBV10-2 to TRBJ2-6, with D hard to call. V was trimmed by 8 bases and J by 7 bases, leaving 6 bases between them. Per germline, CDR1 WSHSY and CDR2 SAAADI. This CDR3 comprises 11 residues. CDR3 in DNA: TGCGCCAGCTCACAAGCCAACGTCCTGACTTTC. It specifies CASSQANVLTF.

The genes are TRBV7-2 and TRBJ1-1; no clear D gene. Trimming took off 3 bases at V and 1 base at J, with 6 bases between the two ends. Germline V gene sequence: CDR1 SGHTA, CDR2 FQGNSA. The CDR3 spans 13 residues. CDR3 protein: CASSFDPNTEAFF. In DNA, the CDR3 is TGTGCCAGCAGCTTCGACCCGAACACTGAAGCTTTCTTT.

The chain links TRBV6-5 to TRBJ2-7, with 7 bases matching TRBD1. V lost 1 base to trimming and J lost 3 bases; unmatched junction nucleotides: 6. The CDR3 consists of 15 residues. Germline CDR1 reads MNHEY; CDR2 reads SVGAGI. CDR3 amino acids: CASSYYRDSHYEQYF. In DNA form, the CDR3 reads TGTGCCAGCAGTTACTACCGGGACAGCCACTACGAGCAGTACTTC.

The chain combines TRBV29-1 with TRBJ2-3; TRBD2 is a possible D gene (6 bases). Between the trimmed V and J ends, which lost 7 bases and 2 bases, there was a span of 13 bases. Per germline, CDR1 SQVTM and CDR2 ANQGSEA. This CDR3 contains 13 residues. The DNA for the CDR3 is TGCAGCGGTGTGGGGGGAAACACAGATACGCAGTATTTT. Residues: CSGVGGNTDTQYF.

The chain recombines TRBV6-5 with TRBJ1-5; D gene ambiguous. The V end lost 6 bases, the J end lost 7 bases, and 13 bases lay between the germline ends. Germline CDR1 is MNHEY and CDR2 is SVGAGI. The CDR3 runs 13 residues. CDR3 region: CASSLDWKQPQHF. The DNA for the CDR3 is TGTGCCAGCAGCCTAGACTGGAAGCAGCCCCAGCATTTT.

J is TRBJ2-7 and V is TRBV20-1, with a possible D match to TRBD1 (6 bases). The CDR3 contains 14 residues. V shed 3 bases and J shed 2 bases, with 14 bases lying between them. Looked up from germline, CDR1 is DFQATT and CDR2 is SNEGSKA (reference sequence). The CDR3 DNA is TGCAGTGCTAGGCCCAACAGGGAGACCTACGAGCAGTACTTC. This gives the protein CSARPNRETYEQYF.

The chain couples TRBV14 to TRBJ2-4, with 8 nucleotides matching TRBD2. V shed 3 bases, J shed 7 bases, and the junction held 8 bases outside the gene matches. Per the germline V gene, CDR1 is SGHDN and CDR2 is FVKESK. This CDR3 is 15 amino acids long. CDR3 nucleotide sequence: TGTGCCAGCAGCCAGCGGGGCGGGGGGCCGAACATTCAGTACTTC. Translation gives CASSQRGGGPNIQYF.

The V call is TRBV5-1, the J call TRBJ1-2; D gene unclear. The CDR3 contains 13 residues. Germline lookup yields CDR1 SGHRS and CDR2 YFSETQ. The V end lost 4 bases, the J end lost 4 bases, and 11 bases lay between the germline ends. The CDR3 nucleotides read TGCGCCAGCAGCGTTACAGAAGCCTATGGCTACACCTTC. Amino acid sequence: CASSVTEAYGYTF.

The CDR3 coding sequence is TGTGCCTGGAGTCTTTTGGGACAGGGGGTTGGTGGCTACACCTTC. This sequence encodes CAWSLLGQGVGGYTF. The chain is built from TRBV30 and TRBJ1-2, with 11 positions matching TRBD1. Germline-derived CDR1 and CDR2 are GTSNPN and SVGIG (reference sequence). The V gene end was trimmed by 2 bases and the J gene end by 7 bases; junction bases not matched to a gene: 9. There are 15 residues in the CDR3. The variable domain in full, with the rest retrieved from reference TRBV30 and TRBJ1-2, is SQTIHQWPATLVQPVGSPLSLECTVEGTSNPNLYWYRQAAGRGLQLLFYSVGIGQISSEVPQNLSASRPQDRQFILSSKKLLLSDSGFYLCAWSLLGQGVGGYTFGSGTRLTVV.

V gene TRBV4-3 combines with J gene TRBJ2-3, with 10 positions matching TRBD2. CDR1 is LGHNA, CDR2 YSLEER, per germline. CDR3 size: 18 residues. V was clipped by 0 bases and J by 6 bases; unmatched bases: 12. The CDR3 region is CASSQDLLLAGARDTQYF. DNA of the CDR3: TGCGCCAGCAGCCAAGATCTCCTCCTAGCGGGAGCTCGTGATACGCAGTATTTT.